A selection of T cell receptor beta chains follows, all from one sample in a study of neoadjuvant anti-PD-1 for oral cavity cancer. Assay used: immunoSEQ multiplex PCR; TCRdb lists only in-frame clones, some missing. The profile covers around 37,000 clones, with 30% to 40% appearing a single time and approximately 16% taken by the ten largest. This material consisted of tumor tissue, taken after nivolumab (anti-PD-1) treatment. The source is a person aged 35-79 years with oral cavity squamous cell carcinoma. Both conserved end residues are part of each CDR3. A D gene is named only where the DNA matches it firmly. The size of a clone is reported for some rows only, either as once, few or many, or as a class for expanded clones.

V	J	D	size	CDR3	DNA
TRBV19	TRBJ2-4	NA	few	CASSPLTRSGIQYF	TGTGCCAGTAGTCCATTAACCCGGTCGGGCATTCAGTACTTC
TRBV15	TRBJ2-2	NA	NA	CATSHPSDGTGELFF	TGTGCCACCAGCCATCCCTCGGACGGGACCGGGGAGCTGTTTTTT
TRBV12-5	TRBJ1-3	NA	few	CASGLVPGSSGNTIYF	TGTGCTAGTGGTTTGGTACCCGGCAGCTCTGGAAACACCATATATTTT
TRBV5-1	TRBJ2-3	TRBD2	NA	CASSLGLGEKGTSDLTDTQYF	TGCGCCAGCAGCTTGGGGTTGGGCGAAAAGGGGACTAGCGACCTGACAGATACGCAGTATTTT
TRBV14	TRBJ1-5	NA	NA	CASSRSLEEPQHF	TGTGCCAGCAGCCGCAGCTTGGAGGAGCCCCAGCATTTT
TRBV6-5	TRBJ2-7	NA	NA	CASSPTSYYEQYF	TGTGCCAGCAGTCCAACTAGCTACTACGAGCAGTACTTC
TRBV27	TRBJ2-7	TRBD2	few	CASSFGGSSYEQYF	TGTGCCAGCAGTTTCGGCGGGAGTTCCTACGAGCAGTACTTC
TRBV4-1	TRBJ1-6	NA	few	CASSQEAGRGSPLHF	TGCGCCAGCAGCCAAGAGGCGGGCCGGGGTTCACCCCTCCACTTT
TRBV5-4	TRBJ2-7	TRBD2	NA	CASSSTSGTHYEQYF	TGTGCCAGCAGCTCAACTAGCGGGACCCATTACGAGCAGTACTTC
TRBV25-1	TRBJ1-2	NA	many	CASSPRDAPNYGYTF	TGTGCCAGCAGTCCCCGGGACGCACCTAACTATGGCTACACCTTC
TRBV29-1	TRBJ2-1	TRBD2	NA	CSVDGGRDSYNEQFF	TGCAGCGTTGACGGTGGGAGGGACTCCTACAATGAGCAGTTCTTC
TRBV5-6	TRBJ1-2	NA	few	CASSLGDSNYGYTF	TGTGCCAGCAGCTTGGGTGACAGTAACTATGGCTACACCTTC
TRBV6-1	TRBJ1-4	NA	NA	CASSEAQVEGEKLFF	TGTGCCAGCAGTGAAGCGCAGGTGGAGGGTGAAAAACTGTTTTTT
TRBV28	TRBJ1-1	NA	once	CASSTSGQGRTEAFF	TGTGCCAGCAGTACCTCGGGGCAGGGAAGAACTGAAGCTTTCTTT
TRBV9	TRBJ2-1	NA	few	CASSVGGEQFF	TGTGCCAGCAGCGTAGGGGGTGAGCAGTTCTTC
TRBV7-9	TRBJ2-7	TRBD1	few	CASSFTYRGYSYEQYF	TGTGCCAGCAGCTTCACCTACAGGGGGTACTCCTACGAGCAGTACTTC
TRBV5-1	TRBJ2-2	NA	few	CASSLAWNTGELFF	TGCGCCAGCAGCTTGGCCTGGAACACCGGGGAGCTGTTTTTT
TRBV29-1	TRBJ2-2	NA	few	CSVGRQGTGELFF	TGCAGCGTTGGTCGCCAGGGGACCGGGGAGCTGTTTTTT
TRBV11-2	TRBJ2-7	NA	NA	CASSPGGEYEQYF	TGTGCCAGCAGCCCCGGGGGCGAGTACGAGCAGTACTTC
TRBV9	TRBJ1-6	NA	NA	CASSGRGGSNSPLHF	TGTGCCAGCAGCGGGAGGGGAGGAAGTAATTCACCCCTCCACTTT
TRBV28	TRBJ2-5	NA	few	CASSWAWETQYF	TGTGCCAGCAGCTGGGCCTGGGAGACCCAGTACTTC
TRBV5-1	TRBJ2-7	TRBD2	NA	CASRPGLELYEQYF	TGCGCCAGCAGACCGGGACTAGAGCTATACGAGCAGTACTTC
TRBV2	TRBJ2-5	NA	few	CASSRETQYF	TGTGCCAGCAGTCGAGAGACCCAGTACTTC
TRBV30	TRBJ1-2	NA	NA	CAWSVLANYGYTF	TGTGCCTGGAGTGTACTCGCAAACTATGGCTACACCTTC
TRBV6-4	TRBJ1-5	TRBD1	NA	CASSQAGGNQPQHF	TGTGCCAGCAGTCAGGCAGGGGGGAATCAGCCCCAGCATTTT
TRBV7-9	TRBJ1-1	TRBD1	NA	CASSLQQGAGEAFF	TGTGCCAGCAGCTTACAACAGGGGGCCGGGGAAGCTTTCTTT
TRBV7-2	TRBJ1-2	NA	few	CASSLVSASALGYGYTF	TGTGCCAGCAGCTTAGTCTCGGCATCAGCCCTCGGCTATGGCTACACCTTC
TRBV7-9	TRBJ1-2	NA	NA	CASSLGVSGSYGYTF	TGTGCCAGCAGCTTAGGGGTTTCGGGGTCGTATGGCTACACCTTC
TRBV2	TRBJ1-4	NA	many	CASSDPRGEAEKLFF	TGTGCCAGCAGTGACCCGCGGGGCGAAGCAGAAAAACTGTTTTTT
TRBV7-2	TRBJ2-6	NA	NA	CASSLGGANVLTF	TGTGCCAGCAGCTTGGGTGGGGCCAACGTCCTGACTTTC
TRBV14	TRBJ1-2	NA	NA	CASSQDPNNYGYTF	TGTGCCAGCAGCCAGGACCCAAACAACTATGGCTACACCTTC
TRBV5-6	TRBJ2-7	TRBD1	NA	CASSLMDRGNEQYF	TGTGCCAGCAGCTTAATGGACAGGGGGAACGAGCAGTACTTC
TRBV2	TRBJ2-1	NA	many	CASITVNSYNEQFF	TGTGCCAGCATAACAGTTAATTCCTACAATGAGCAGTTCTTC
TRBV5-1	TRBJ2-2	NA	medium-sized	CASSSRPSPTSTGELFF	TGCGCCAGCAGCTCCCGCCCTAGCCCCACCTCCACCGGGGAGCTGTTTTTT
TRBV7-9	TRBJ2-5	TRBD2	few	CASSRPLGLAEETQYF	TGTGCCAGCAGCCGACCCCTGGGACTAGCGGAAGAGACCCAGTACTTC
TRBV27	TRBJ2-5	TRBD2	medium-sized	CASSPQTSARETQYF	TGTGCCAGCAGTCCGCAGACTAGCGCTAGGGAGACCCAGTACTTC
TRBV11-2	TRBJ2-5	NA	NA	CASSLVSETQYF	TGTGCCAGCAGCTTAGTCTCAGAGACCCAGTACTTC
TRBV4-1	TRBJ2-1	TRBD1	NA	CASSQRQGLEQFF	TGCGCCAGCAGCCAGCGACAGGGTCTTGAGCAGTTCTTC